These 7 T cell receptor beta chains came from one sample sequenced in a study of early T cells in non-severe SARS-CoV-2 infection. A single record per CDR3 protein comes from TCRdb applying MiXCR to the 5' RACE reads. This table has around 63,000 distinct CDR3 sequences, approximately 5.9% appearing once. Sequencing was performed on whole blood, taken at baseline. These receptors were taken from an adult who was a healthcare worker with PCR-confirmed SARS-CoV-2 infection or an uninfected control (not recorded which).

This clonotype was counted many times. J is TRBJ2-7 and V is TRBV29-1, with 9 bases that match TRBD1. Germline V lookup: CDR1 SQVTM, CDR2 ANQGSEA. The CDR3 is 13 amino acids. V shed 7 bases, J shed 6 bases, and the junction held 10 bases outside the gene matches. DNA of the CDR3: TGCAGCGCTGGACAGGGGAGGAACGCCGAGCAGTACTTC. Residues: CSAGQGRNAEQYF.

This clonotype was counted only a few times. The J gene is TRBJ2-2, the V gene TRBV19; 8 bases map to TRBD2. The germline gives CDR1 LNHDA, CDR2 SQIVND (reference sequence). The CDR3 has 14 amino acids. J was trimmed by 6 bases and V by 6 bases; bases with no gene match: 6. CDR3: CASRPGLGAGELFF. The CDR3 region has the DNA TGTGCCAGTAGGCCGGGACTAGGTGCCGGGGAGCTGTTTTTT.

This clonotype showed up many times. The V and J genes are TRBV6-2 or TRBV6-3 and TRBJ1-5; D gene ambiguous. This CDR3 comprises 15 residues. Trimming took 7 bases from V and 0 from J, leaving 13 bases between them. Germline lookup yields CDR1 MNHEY and CDR2 SVGEGT. The CDR3, as DNA: TGTGCCAGCAATGGTCGGGATGATAGCAATCAGCCCCAGCATTTT. This translates into CASNGRDDSNQPQHF.

This clonotype was recorded a few times. The chain couples TRBV7-9 to TRBJ1-2; the D gene is possibly TRBD1 (5 bases). The CDR3 extends over 14 amino acids. Trimming took off 1 base at V and 3 bases at J, with 9 bases between the two ends. Germline lookup yields CDR1 SEHNR and CDR2 FQNEAQ (reference sequence). CDR3 nucleotides: TGTGCCAGCAGCTTAGTTCCGGGGGACTATGGCTACACCTTC. It yields the protein CASSLVPGDYGYTF.

This clonotype was seen many times. The genes are TRBV5-1 and TRBJ2-7; 9 nucleotides align to TRBD1. Germline V gene lookup returns CDR1 SGHRS and CDR2 YFSETQ. V lost 6 bases to trimming and J lost 5 bases; unmatched junction nucleotides: 9. The CDR3 is 14 amino acids. In DNA, the CDR3 is TGCGCCAGCATCAGATCGGGACAGGGCCACGAGCAGTACTTC. Translated: CASIRSGQGHEQYF.

This clonotype was picked up many times. V usage is TRBV28 and J usage is TRBJ1-2, with TRBD1 identical over 7 bases. With V trimmed by 7 bases and J by 0 bases, 8 bases remained unmatched. The CDR3 sequence is 15 residues long. Per germline, CDR1 MDHEN and CDR2 SYDVKM. The CDR3 bases are TGTGCCAGCACCCCTTTCGGGACAGCTAACTATGGCTACACCTTC. Protein sequence: CASTPFGTANYGYTF.

This clonotype was seen many times. The CDR3 region has the DNA TGTGCCAGCAGCCTTGACGCCCCACGTGTCGATCAGCCCCAGCATTTT. This gives the protein CASSLDAPRVDQPQHF. The chain couples TRBV5-8 to TRBJ1-5; D is ambiguous. Germline lookup yields CDR1 SGHTS and CDR2 YDEGEE. The CDR3 totals 16 residues. The V gene lost 4 bases and the J gene lost 5 bases, with 19 bases spanning the gap.